These T cell receptor beta chains were read from a single sample in a study of T cells in tuberculosis. Assay: immunoSEQ multiplex PCR; the TCRdb copy retains only in-frame clones and omits some. Altogether 30,000 or so clones are present, around 89% being singletons, with the ten largest covering around 6.1%. Sequencing was performed on PBMCs. These receptors were collected from a donor under 30 with latent tuberculosis or without tuberculosis infection. CDR3s include the opening cysteine and the closing phenylalanine or tryptophan. D genes are given only for firm matches. Not every row has a clone size; where given, it reads once, few, many or a size class.

abundance,v_gene,j_gene,len,d_gene,CDR3aa,CDR3nt
NA,TRBV27,TRBJ1-5,13,NA,CASSPGGNQPQHF,TGTGCCAGCAGCCCAGGGGGCAATCAGCCCCAGCATTTT
NA,TRBV5-6,TRBJ1-6,15,NA,CASSQGTNLNSPLHF,TGTGCCAGCAGCCAGGGGACGAATCTTAATTCACCCCTCCACTTT
NA,TRBV7-2,TRBJ2-7,15,TRBD1,CASSLSGGKIGEQYF,TGTGCCAGCAGCTTATCAGGGGGCAAAATAGGCGAGCAGTACTTC
NA,TRBV28,TRBJ2-1,11,NA,CASRRYREQFF,TGTGCCTCCAGGCGCTACAGAGAGCAGTTCTTC
NA,TRBV19,TRBJ2-4,15,TRBD1,CATGPGTGGENIQYF,TGTGCCACAGGCCCTGGGACAGGGGGCGAAAACATTCAGTACTTC
NA,TRBV11-2,TRBJ2-7,14,NA,CASSLIRGSREQYF,TGTGCCAGCAGCTTAATCCGGGGGTCCCGCGAGCAGTACTTC
NA,TRBV10-3,TRBJ1-2,12,TRBD1,CAIRKGAGGYTF,TGTGCCATCAGGAAGGGGGCTGGTGGCTACACCTTC
few,TRBV10-3,TRBJ2-1,16,TRBD2,CAISELPSGGYNEQFF,TGTGCCATCAGTGAGTTGCCTAGCGGGGGGTACAATGAGCAGTTCTTC
NA,TRBV19,TRBJ2-7,15,TRBD1,CASSIVQGPPYEQYF,TGTGCCAGTAGTATTGTACAGGGGCCCCCCTACGAGCAGTACTTC
NA,TRBV10-3,TRBJ2-3,19,TRBD2,CAISYRGTSGGASAHTQYF,TGTGCCATCAGCTACCGAGGGACTAGCGGGGGGGCATCCGCCCATACGCAGTATTTT
NA,TRBV6-1,TRBJ2-3,13,NA,CASSSSGTDTQYF,TGTGCCAGCAGTTCCAGCGGCACAGATACGCAGTATTTT
NA,TRBV6-1,TRBJ2-4,14,NA,CASREIGAKNIQYF,TGTGCCAGCAGGGAGATCGGAGCCAAAAACATTCAGTACTTC
NA,TRBV10-3,TRBJ2-7,14,TRBD2,CAITAGGQDYEQYF,TGTGCCATCACTGCGGGGGGCCAAGACTACGAGCAGTACTTC
NA,TRBV7-9,TRBJ1-4,13,NA,CASSLGRNEKLFF,TGTGCCAGCAGCCTAGGGCGGAATGAAAAACTGTTTTTT
NA,TRBV9,TRBJ2-3,15,TRBD2,CASSTSGGAGDTQYF,TGTGCCAGCTCGACTAGCGGGGGGGCCGGGGATACGCAGTATTTT
NA,TRBV28,TRBJ2-3,15,NA,CASSTGQIITDTQYF,TGTGCCAGCAGTACAGGACAGATAATCACAGATACGCAGTATTTT
NA,TRBV28,TRBJ1-1,13,TRBD1,CASSVGTGLEAFF,TGTGCCAGCAGTGTCGGGACAGGCCTTGAAGCTTTCTTT
NA,TRBV7-2,TRBJ2-7,13,TRBD1,CASSWNRGYEQYF,TGTGCCAGCAGCTGGAACAGGGGTTACGAGCAGTACTTC